Listed below are T cell receptor beta chains from one sample, sequenced in a study of molecular identifiers for immune sequencing clone quantification. TCRdb itself ran the PCR reads through MiXCR, one entry per CDR3 protein. The data contain more than 550,000 distinct CDR3 sequences, about 25% of them seen just once; the ten biggest clones take up about 0.84%. The sequenced material came from naive CD8+ T cells from blood, with Jurkat cell RNA spiked in. Receptors originate from a human donor in good health. Some libraries in this study had Jurkat cell RNA spiked in. Both conserved end residues are part of each CDR3. The D gene is left open where the match is weak. The size field is filled for only some rows; it gives once, few, many or a size class.

d_call j_call clone_size v_call cdr3_nt cdr3_aa
- TRBJ1-1 many TRBV15 TGTGCCACCAGCAGAGACCTGGGCACGGCGGCCACTGAAGCTTTCTTT CATSRDLGTAATEAFF
- TRBJ2-7 - TRBV11-2 TGTGCCCGCCGCCCCGAAGGCACAACCTACGAGCAGTACTTC CARRPEGTTYEQYF
- TRBJ2-3 many TRBV4-1 TGCGCCAGCAGCCAGGCGGCAGCCACCGCTGCAGATACGCAGTATTTT CASSQAAATAADTQYF
TRBD1 TRBJ2-5 many TRBV23-1 TGCGCCAGCAGTCTAAACCGGACAGGGCTCGAGACCCAGTACTTC CASSLNRTGLETQYF
- TRBJ2-7 many TRBV6-1 TGTGCCAGCAGGCCCAGAGACAACTCCTACGAGCAGTACTTC CASRPRDNSYEQYF
TRBD2 TRBJ2-1 - TRBV28 TGTGCCAGCAGACAACGGGGGGGTGAGCAGTTCTTC CASRQRGGEQFF
- TRBJ1-2 many TRBV5-4 TGTGCCAGCAGATCCTTTGGGAGTCTGTATGGCTACACCTTC CASRSFGSLYGYTF
TRBD2 TRBJ2-3 few TRBV4-3 TGCGCCAGCAGCCAGGCAGGGAGGGGATCTCGCACAGATACGCAGTATTTT CASSQAGRGSRTDTQYF
TRBD1 TRBJ2-7 many TRBV6-2/TRBV6-3 TGTGCCAGCAGCGCCGGGACAGGGTCGGGGTCCTACGAGCAGTACTTC CASSAGTGSGSYEQYF
- TRBJ2-3 few TRBV6-2/TRBV6-3 TGTGCCAGCAGCACCCATAACAGGGTCGGAGCCGTAAATACGCAGTATTTT CASSTHNRVGAVNTQYF
- TRBJ2-1 few TRBV18 TGTGCCAGCTCGAGGGCCGCCTTATCTTGGGATGAGCAGTTCTTC CASSRAALSWDEQFF
- TRBJ2-7 few TRBV25-1 TGTGCCAGCAGTGATTTCCCAAATCAGGCCTACGAGCAGTACTTC CASSDFPNQAYEQYF
- TRBJ2-3 few TRBV11-2 TGTGCCAGCAGCCATTCCGGGGGCCCGAAAGATACGCAGTATTTT CASSHSGGPKDTQYF
TRBD2 TRBJ2-2 - TRBV20-1 TGCAGTGCTAGAGATTGGGCCCCGGGAGGGTATACCCCGAACACCGGGGAGCTGTTTTTT CSARDWAPGGYTPNTGELFF
- TRBJ1-4 many TRBV20-1 TGCAGTGCCCCCTCCAGAGACGGAAATGAAAAACTGTTTTTT CSAPSRDGNEKLFF
TRBD2 TRBJ2-1 - TRBV11-2 TGTGCCAGCAGCTCCTGGGCTAGCGGGAGTGATGCGCAGTTCTTC CASSSWASGSDAQFF
- TRBJ2-3 few TRBV27 TGTGCCAGCAGTCCGCGCACAGATACGCAGTGTTTT CASSPRTDTQCF
- TRBJ1-2 few TRBV4-1 TGCGCCAGCAGCCAAGCAGAAACAGGGTACTATGGCTACACCTTC CASSQAETGYYGYTF
TRBD2 TRBJ2-7 many TRBV9 TGTGCCAGCAGCCCTACGACTAGCGTCTACGAGCAGTACTTC CASSPTTSVYEQYF
TRBD1 TRBJ1-2 - TRBV12-3/TRBV12-4 TGTGACAGCAGTTTAATACAGGGGCTTGGCTACACCTTC CDSSLIQGLGYTF
- TRBJ2-5 - TRBV19 TGTGCCAGTAGCCGGGGGCAGGGATTCCAAGAGACCCAGTACTTC CASSRGQGFQETQYF
TRBD2 TRBJ2-3 few TRBV20-1 TGCAGTGCCGTCCTACCGGGACTAGGGCCCGATACGCAGTATTTT CSAVLPGLGPDTQYF
TRBD2 TRBJ2-5 few TRBV9 TGTGCCAGCAGCGTAGGCCTTATAGCGGGGGTACAAGAGACCCAGTACTTC CASSVGLIAGVQETQYF
TRBD1 TRBJ1-1 - TRBV2 TGTGCCATCCTAGGACAGGGGGTAAAGGGCGGCACTGAAGCTTTCTTT CAILGQGVKGGTEAFF
TRBD1 TRBJ2-1 - TRBV6-5 TGTGCCAGCAGCATGGGGGGACAGGGGATCGCCAATGAGCAGTTCTTC CASSMGGQGIANEQFF
- TRBJ2-7 many TRBV7-8 TGTGCCAGCAGGCCCCGGGATGCAAAATTGTACGAGCAGTACTTC CASRPRDAKLYEQYF
TRBD2 TRBJ2-1 once TRBV5-6 TGTGCCAGCTCCCACTGGTGGGGTACGGGAGGGAACCTCTACAATGAGCAGTTCTTC CASSHWWGTGGNLYNEQFF
- TRBJ2-3 many TRBV9 TGTGCCAGCAGCGGTAGAGAGGTCGTCGGGGGCTTCACAGATACGCAGTATTTT CASSGREVVGGFTDTQYF
- TRBJ2-1 - TRBV7-2 TGTGCCCGCCGCTCCTGGCCCGGGTCGGGGGATGAGCAGTTCTTC CARRSWPGSGDEQFF
- TRBJ2-2 many TRBV29-1 TGCAGCGTTGCGAGAACCGGGGAGCTGTTTTTT CSVARTGELFF
- TRBJ2-7 few TRBV30 TGTGCCTGGAGTGTATTGGTCAACGAGCAGTACTTC CAWSVLVNEQYF